A selection of T cell receptor beta chains follows, all from one sample in a study of OX40 agonist ivuxolimab in advanced cancers. TCRdb's table, derived via immunoSEQ multiplex PCR, lists solely in-frame clones and lacks some. The sample lists around 69,000 clones; roughly 84% were seen once. The source was CD4+ or CD8+ T cells sorted from blood, collected in a trial of the OX40 agonist ivuxolimab. These receptors all stem from an adult with an advanced solid tumor such as melanoma, head and neck, liver or kidney cancer. The CDR3 runs from the conserved cysteine through the conserved F or W. D genes are given only for firm matches. Only some rows state a clone size, as once, few, many or a class for expanded clones.

>TRBV18|TRBD1|TRBJ2-3|.
CASSPSAGGPDTQYF
TGTGCCAGCTCACCCTCGGCAGGGGGCCCAGATACGCAGTATTTT
>TRBV28|TRBD1|TRBJ2-3|once
CASSLTGDGTDTQYF
TGTGCCAGCAGCCTTACAGGGGACGGCACAGATACGCAGTATTTT
>TRBV5-1|.|TRBJ2-5|.
CASSGSSGSATQYF
TGCGCCAGCAGCGGATCGAGCGGGTCGGCGACCCAGTACTTC
>TRBV27|.|TRBJ1-2|.
CASSRRMGSGYTF
TGTGCCAGCAGCCGGCGAATGGGGTCGGGCTACACCTTC
>TRBV6-1|.|TRBJ1-6|.
CASSGEGRVSWNSPLHF
TGTGCCAGCAGTGGAGAGGGCAGGGTGTCATGGAATTCACCCCTCCACTTT
>TRBV19|TRBD2|TRBJ2-1|once
CASSTGGAGIYNEQFF
TGTGCCAGTAGTACTGGGGGAGCGGGGATCTACAATGAGCAGTTCTTC
>TRBV4-3|TRBD1|TRBJ2-5|few
CASSQDPGGATQYF
TGCGCCAGCAGCCAAGATCCAGGGGGCGCTACCCAGTACTTC
>TRBV29-1|TRBD1|TRBJ2-7|.
CSVEDLQPRDRGDREPYEQYF
TGCAGCGTTGAAGATCTTCAACCTCGTGACAGGGGTGACCGGGAACCCTACGAGCAGTACTTC
>TRBV27|.|TRBJ2-3|.
CASSKEIADTQYF
TGTGCCAGCAGTAAGGAGATAGCAGATACGCAGTATTTT
>TRBV6-1|TRBD2|TRBJ2-3|.
CASSGLAGEGDTQYF
TGTGCCAGCAGTGGACTAGCGGGAGAAGGAGATACGCAGTATTTT
>TRBV6-1|.|TRBJ2-5|once
CASSEGLEKETQYF
TGTGCCAGCAGTGAAGGACTAGAAAAAGAGACCCAGTACTTC
>TRBV9|.|TRBJ1-1|once
CASSLGPGMNTEAFF
TGTGCCAGCAGCTTGGGGCCAGGGATGAACACTGAAGCTTTCTTT
>TRBV30|.|TRBJ1-1|.
CAWSTARNTEAFF
TGTGCCTGGTCGACAGCGAGGAACACTGAAGCTTTCTTT
>TRBV27|.|TRBJ1-1|once
CASRPGGYLANTEAFF
TGTGCCAGCAGACCCGGAGGGTATCTGGCGAACACTGAAGCTTTCTTT
>TRBV19|.|TRBJ2-5|.
CATTPTRLVETQYF
TGTGCCACAACGCCGACTCGCTTAGTGGAGACCCAGTACTTC
>TRBV27|.|TRBJ2-1|.
CASRARGDEQFF
TGTGCCAGCCGTGCTCGAGGGGATGAGCAGTTCTTC
>TRBV23-1|.|TRBJ2-2|.
CASRILTELKHRGAVF
TGCGCCAGCAGAATATTGACAGAACTTAAACACCGGGGAGCTGTTTTT
>TRBV9|TRBD1|TRBJ1-1|once
CASSVGTGAPMAFF
TGTGCCAGCAGCGTAGGGACAGGGGCGCCGATGGCTTTCTTT
>TRBV28|TRBD2|TRBJ2-1|.
CASSDTTGLAANEQFF
TGTGCCAGCAGTGACACTACGGGACTAGCCGCGAATGAGCAGTTCTTC
>TRBV6-6|TRBD2|TRBJ2-2|.
CASSYGSGGHTGELFF
TGTGCCAGCAGTTACGGGTCGGGAGGGCACACCGGGGAGCTGTTTTTT
>TRBV9|.|TRBJ2-2|.
CASSGGPNTGELFF
TGTGCCAGCAGCGGTGGTCCAAACACCGGGGAGCTGTTTTTT
>TRBV7-2|.|TRBJ1-1|.
CASSPRTRYQNTEAFF
TGTGCCAGCAGCCCCCGTACCCGATACCAGAACACTGAAGCTTTCTTT
>TRBV7-8|.|TRBJ2-1|.
CASSFERYNEQFF
TGTGCCAGCAGCTTTGAGCGGTACAATGAGCAGTTCTTC
>TRBV6-1|TRBD2|TRBJ2-1|.
CASSEPGGRQNEQFF
TGTGCCAGCAGTGAACCGGGCGGGAGGCAAAATGAGCAGTTCTTC
>TRBV6-1|TRBD2|TRBJ2-3|few
CASSVGGGIPDTQYF
TGTGCCAGCAGTGTTGGGGGAGGGATCCCCGATACGCAGTATTTT
>TRBV5-6|.|TRBJ2-3|few
CASSDGMGTDTQYF
TGTGCCAGCAGTGACGGGATGGGGACAGATACGCAGTATTTT
>TRBV28|.|TRBJ1-2|.
CASSLIGNNYGYTF
TGTGCCAGCAGTTTAATAGGCAACAACTATGGCTACACCTTC
>TRBV9|.|TRBJ2-7|.
CASSLGQGGLYEQYF
TGTGCCAGCAGCCTGGGGCAGGGAGGACTATACGAGCAGTACTTC
>TRBV28|.|TRBJ2-1|.
CASSFQGWGNEQFF
TGTGCCAGCAGTTTCCAGGGGTGGGGCAATGAGCAGTTCTTC
>TRBV20-1|.|TRBJ2-1|.
CSARNDEQFF
TGCAGTGCTAGAAACGATGAGCAGTTCTTC
>TRBV9|.|TRBJ1-4|.
CASSVEGGGANEKLFF
TGTGCCAGCAGCGTAGAAGGAGGTGGGGCTAATGAAAAACTGTTTTTT
>TRBV5-1|TRBD2|TRBJ2-3|.
CASSLRTSGYTDTQYF
TGCGCCAGCAGCTTACGGACTAGCGGGTACACAGATACGCAGTATTTT
>TRBV2|.|TRBJ1-2|.
CASRPAPLSEYTF
TGTGCCAGCAGGCCGGCCCCTCTTAGTGAATACACCTTC
>TRBV5-4|.|TRBJ2-1|once
CASSLNRRNEQFF
TGTGCCAGCAGCTTGAATCGCCGCAATGAGCAGTTCTTC
>TRBV6-6|.|TRBJ1-1|.
CASSPGQGRALGVFF
TGTGCCAGCAGTCCCGGACAAGGCCGGGCCCTGGGAGTTTTCTTT
>TRBV7-8|.|TRBJ2-7|.
CASSLGAVSSSYEQYF
TGTGCCAGCAGCTTAGGGGCTGTCTCCAGCTCCTACGAGCAGTACTTC
>TRBV7-2|.|TRBJ2-1|.
CASSLAIQTYEQFF
TGTGCCAGCAGCTTAGCCATACAGACATATGAGCAGTTCTTC
>TRBV27|TRBD1|TRBJ2-5|.
CASSLGQGIETQYF
TGTGCCAGCAGCTTGGGACAGGGCATAGAGACCCAGTACTTC
>TRBV6-5|.|TRBJ2-7|.
CASSYSGIYEQYF
TGTGCCAGCAGTTACTCGGGAATCTACGAGCAGTACTTC
>TRBV18|TRBD1|TRBJ2-5|.
CASSKQTGTGGEETQYF
TGTGCCAGCTCGAAACAAACGGGGACAGGGGGTGAGGAGACCCAGTACTTC
>TRBV29-1|TRBD1|TRBJ1-4|.
CSGRQGSHNEKLFF
TGCAGCGGACGACAGGGGTCGCATAATGAAAAACTGTTTTTT
>TRBV7-2|.|TRBJ2-7|.
CASSYSRSSYEQYF
TGTGCCAGCAGCTACTCTAGGAGCTCCTACGAGCAGTACTTC
>TRBV29-1|.|TRBJ1-4|.
CSAGAVNEKLFF
TGCAGCGCAGGGGCGGTTAATGAAAAACTGTTTTTT
>TRBV2|.|TRBJ2-2|.
CASMGSLAGELFF
TGTGCCAGCATGGGGTCCTTAGCCGGGGAGCTGTTTTTT
>TRBV9|.|TRBJ2-7|once
CASSVRPTTPSYEQYF
TGTGCCAGCAGCGTAAGGCCGACGACGCCTTCCTACGAGCAGTACTTC
>TRBV29-1|.|TRBJ1-5|.
CSVEDQGQPQHF
TGCAGCGTTGAAGATCAAGGTCAGCCCCAGCATTTT
>TRBV20-1|.|TRBJ2-5|.
CSARHEETQYF
TGCAGTGCTAGACATGAAGAGACCCAGTACTTC
>TRBV18|.|TRBJ1-5|.
CASSPPRSVTGSFSTMTNQPQHF
TGTGCCAGCTCACCACCGAGGTCGGTTACGGGCAGCTTTTCGACCATGACCAATCAGCCCCAGCATTTT
>TRBV14|TRBD2|TRBJ2-1|.
CASSKETSGTEQFF
TGTGCCAGCAGCAAAGAGACTAGCGGGACTGAGCAGTTCTTC
>TRBV6-5|TRBD2|TRBJ2-3|.
CASSYGGGTDTQYF
TGTGCCAGCAGTTACGGGGGGGGCACAGATACGCAGTATTTT
>TRBV5-1|.|TRBJ2-7|.
CASSAGGQLYEQYF
TGCGCCAGCAGCGCCGGGGGACAGCTCTACGAGCAGTACTTC